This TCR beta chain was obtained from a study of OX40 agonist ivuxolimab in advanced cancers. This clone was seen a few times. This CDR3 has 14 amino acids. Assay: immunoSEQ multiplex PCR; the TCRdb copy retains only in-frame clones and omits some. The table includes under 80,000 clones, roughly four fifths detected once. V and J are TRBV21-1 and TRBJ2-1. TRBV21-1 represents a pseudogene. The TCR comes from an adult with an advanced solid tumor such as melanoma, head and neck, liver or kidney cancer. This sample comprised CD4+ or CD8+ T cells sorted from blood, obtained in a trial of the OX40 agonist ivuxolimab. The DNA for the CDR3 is TGTGCCAGCAGCAAAGAGGGGGGCTACAATGAGCAGTTCTTC. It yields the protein CASSKEGGYNEQFF.